Ten or more counts support the clone carrying this T cell receptor beta chain. Germline V gives CDR1 SGHVS, CDR2 FNYEAQ. This CDR3 region has 16 residues. V gave up 1 base and J gave up 3 bases, with 13 bases separating them. These data come from a study of T cell repertoires in cytomegalovirus infection. Study in general: Evidence of both CMV infection and a matching HLA type came from public TCR beta signatures.

Using its own MiXCR run on the reads, TCRdb lists one record per CDR3 protein. Of fewer than 550,000 distinct CDR3 sequences listed, 25% to 40% are singletons. The rearrangement joins TRBV7-6 to TRBJ1-5, with a possible D match to TRBD1 (5 bases). The sequenced sample consisted of PBMCs. The receptor comes from a human donor in good health (CMV status not recorded). Some clones in this sample may be carry-over from other donors' samples. The CDR3 DNA follows: TGTGCCAGCAGCTTAGGAGCAGGGCTGGACAATCAGCCCCAGCATTTT. Its protein product is CASSLGAGLDNQPQHF.